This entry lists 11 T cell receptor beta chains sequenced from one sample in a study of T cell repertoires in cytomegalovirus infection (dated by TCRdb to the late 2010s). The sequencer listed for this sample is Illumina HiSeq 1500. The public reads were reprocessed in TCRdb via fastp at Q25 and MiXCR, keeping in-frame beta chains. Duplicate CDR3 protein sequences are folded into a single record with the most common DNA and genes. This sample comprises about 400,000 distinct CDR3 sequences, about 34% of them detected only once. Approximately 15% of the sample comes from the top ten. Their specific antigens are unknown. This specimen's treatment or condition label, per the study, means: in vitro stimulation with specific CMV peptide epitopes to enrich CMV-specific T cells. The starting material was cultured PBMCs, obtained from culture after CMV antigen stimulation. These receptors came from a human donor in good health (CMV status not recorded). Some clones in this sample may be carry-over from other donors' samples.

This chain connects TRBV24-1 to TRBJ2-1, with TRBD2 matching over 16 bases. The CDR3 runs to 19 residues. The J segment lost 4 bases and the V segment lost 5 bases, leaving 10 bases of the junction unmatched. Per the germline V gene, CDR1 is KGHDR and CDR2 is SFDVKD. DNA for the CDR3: TGTGCCACCAGTGGACAGGGGACTAGCGGGAGGGCCGGATACAATGAGCAGTTCTTC. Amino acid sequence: CATSGQGTSGRAGYNEQFF.

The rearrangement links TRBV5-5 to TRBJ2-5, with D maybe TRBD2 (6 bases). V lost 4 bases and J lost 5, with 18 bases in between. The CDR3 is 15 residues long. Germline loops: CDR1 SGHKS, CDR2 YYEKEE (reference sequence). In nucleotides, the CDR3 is TGTGCCAGCAGCCCCCTCGAGGGAGGTTTGGAGACCCAGTACTTC. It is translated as CASSPLEGGLETQYF. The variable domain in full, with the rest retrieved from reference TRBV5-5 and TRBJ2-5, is DAGVTQSPTHLIKTRGQQVTLRCSPISGHKSVSWYQQVLGQGPQFIFQYYEKEERGRGNFPDRFSARQFPNYSSELNVNALLLGDSALYLCASSPLEGGLETQYFGPGTRLLVL.

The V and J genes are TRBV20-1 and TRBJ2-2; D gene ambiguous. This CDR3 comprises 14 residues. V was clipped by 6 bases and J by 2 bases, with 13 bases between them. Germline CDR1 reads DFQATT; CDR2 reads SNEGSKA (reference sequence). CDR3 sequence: CSAWELGNTGELFF. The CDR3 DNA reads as TGCAGTGCGTGGGAACTCGGAAACACCGGGGAGCTGTTTTTT.

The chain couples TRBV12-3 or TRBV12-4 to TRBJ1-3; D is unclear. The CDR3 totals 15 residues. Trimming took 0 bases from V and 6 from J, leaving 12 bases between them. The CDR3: CASSLAPGVANTIYF. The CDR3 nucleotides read TGTGCCAGCAGTTTAGCCCCGGGAGTTGCAAACACCATATATTTT.

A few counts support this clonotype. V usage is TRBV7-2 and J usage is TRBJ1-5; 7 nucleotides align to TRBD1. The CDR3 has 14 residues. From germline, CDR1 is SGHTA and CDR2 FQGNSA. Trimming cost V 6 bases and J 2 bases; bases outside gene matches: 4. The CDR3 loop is CASREQGGNQPQHF. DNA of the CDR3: TGTGCCAGCAGGGAGCAGGGGGGCAATCAGCCCCAGCATTTT.

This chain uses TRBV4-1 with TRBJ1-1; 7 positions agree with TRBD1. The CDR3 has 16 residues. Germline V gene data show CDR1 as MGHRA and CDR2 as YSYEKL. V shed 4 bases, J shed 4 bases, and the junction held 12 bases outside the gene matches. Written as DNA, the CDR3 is TGCGCCAGCAGCCCAGGAACGTCAGGGGGTTTCACTGAAGCTTTCTTT. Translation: CASSPGTSGGFTEAFF.

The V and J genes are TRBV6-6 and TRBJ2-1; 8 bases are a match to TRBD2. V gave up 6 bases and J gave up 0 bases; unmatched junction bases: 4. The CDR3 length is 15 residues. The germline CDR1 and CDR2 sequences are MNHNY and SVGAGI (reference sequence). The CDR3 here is CASRTGGSSYNEQFF. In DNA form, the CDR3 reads TGTGCCAGCAGAACGGGGGGGAGCTCCTACAATGAGCAGTTCTTC.

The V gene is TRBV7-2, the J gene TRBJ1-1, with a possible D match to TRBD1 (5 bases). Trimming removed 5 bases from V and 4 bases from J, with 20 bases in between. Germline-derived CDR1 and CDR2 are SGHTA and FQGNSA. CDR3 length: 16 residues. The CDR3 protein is CASSPTLGPRGTEAFF. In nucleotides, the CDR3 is TGTGCCAGCAGCCCAACTCTGGGACCTCGGGGCACTGAAGCTTTCTTT. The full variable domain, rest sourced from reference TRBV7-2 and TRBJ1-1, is GAGVSQSPSNKVTEKGKDVELRCDPISGHTALYWYRQSLGQGLEFLIYFQGNSAPDKSGLPSDRFSAERTGGSVSTLTIQRTQQEDSAVYLCASSPTLGPRGTEAFFGQGTRLTVV.

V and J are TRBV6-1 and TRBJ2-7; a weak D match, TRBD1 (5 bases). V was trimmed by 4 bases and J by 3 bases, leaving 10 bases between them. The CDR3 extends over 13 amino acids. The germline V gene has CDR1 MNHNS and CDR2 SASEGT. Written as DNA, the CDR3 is TGTGCCAGCAGTGTGGGCAGGGACTACGAGCAGTACTTC. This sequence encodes CASSVGRDYEQYF.

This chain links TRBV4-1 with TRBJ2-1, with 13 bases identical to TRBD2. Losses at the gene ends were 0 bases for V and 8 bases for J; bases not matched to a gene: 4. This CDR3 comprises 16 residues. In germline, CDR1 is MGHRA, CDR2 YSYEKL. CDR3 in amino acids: CASSQELAGGGDEQFF. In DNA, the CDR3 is TGCGCCAGCAGCCAAGAACTAGCGGGAGGGGGGGATGAGCAGTTCTTC.

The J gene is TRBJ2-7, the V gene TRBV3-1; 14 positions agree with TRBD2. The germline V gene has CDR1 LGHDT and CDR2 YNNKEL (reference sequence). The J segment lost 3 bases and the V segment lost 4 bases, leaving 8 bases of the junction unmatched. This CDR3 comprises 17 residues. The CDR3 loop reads CASSPGTSGSWIYEQYF. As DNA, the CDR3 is TGTGCCAGCAGCCCCGGGACTAGCGGGAGTTGGATCTACGAGCAGTACTTC.